This T cell receptor beta chain originates from a study of T cell repertoires in cytomegalovirus infection. Study-level information: Public TCR beta signatures were indicative of both CMV infection and a matching HLA type. Study-level results: Dominating the ex vivo response were HLA-C-restricted CMV-specific TCR beta clonotypes. The cumulative frequency of public TCR beta families distinguished individuals who carried CMV together with the relevant HLA.

Germline CDR1 and CDR2: SGHNT and YENEEA. V lost 2 bases and J lost 3, with 7 bases in between. The CDR3 is 13 amino acids. MiXCR was run by TCRdb on the reads, yielding one entry per CDR3 protein. The table includes roughly 130,000 distinct CDR3 sequences, approximately 9.2% detected once. This clonotype was counted many times. The antigen is not known. The sequenced sample consisted of PBMCs. V and J are TRBV11-3 and TRBJ1-2; possibly TRBD1 for D (6 bases). The sequence derives from a human donor in good health (CMV status not recorded). Some clones in this sample may be carry-over from other donors' samples. DNA for the CDR3: TGTGCCAGCAGCTTATGGACAGACTATGGCTACACCTTC. It codes for CASSLWTDYGYTF.